Presented here are 13 T cell receptor beta chains from one specimen sequenced in a study of blood T cell repertoires in COVID-19. The table came from immunoSEQ multiplex PCR; TCRdb's copy has only in-frame clones and leaves some out. The sample holds about 230,000 clones; 86% are singletons and the top ten take under 14%. Sequencing was done on a sample of peripheral blood. The receptors originated from a man in his forties or fifties with COVID-19, enrolled during active disease.

The genes are TRBV4-2 and TRBJ2-1; 12 positions match TRBD1. The CDR3 has 16 amino acids. CDR1 and CDR2 from the germline V gene are LGHNA and YNFKEQ. J lost 4 bases, V lost 4 bases, and 5 bases had no gene match. Here the CDR3 reads CASSPTGQGAYNEQFF. The CDR3 coding sequence is TGTGCCAGCAGCCCGACGGGACAGGGGGCATACAATGAGCAGTTCTTC.

The chain has TRBV9 and TRBJ1-4; D call uncertain. Germline V gene data show CDR1 as SGDLS and CDR2 as YYNGEE. Trimming removed 4 bases from V and 3 bases from J, with 10 bases in between. The CDR3 runs to 14 residues. Written as DNA, the CDR3 is TGTGCCAGCAGCTCCGGTGGAGCTAATGAAAAACTGTTTTTT. As protein: CASSSGGANEKLFF.

The gene calls are TRBV2 and TRBJ2-3; 11 bases map to TRBD2. CDR3 length: 15 amino acids. The V gene end was trimmed by 6 bases and the J gene end by 2 bases; junction bases not matched to a gene: 4. Germline V gene data show CDR1 as SNHLY and CDR2 as FYNNEI. The DNA of the CDR3 is TGTGCCAGCAGGGGGACTAGCGGTGACACAGATACGCAGTATTTT. Protein sequence: CASRGTSGDTDTQYF.

Concerning this clone itself: In the same sample, other DNA sequences code for this CDR3. The rearrangement links TRBV5-1 to TRBJ2-7; 9 bases are shared with TRBD2. Germline lookup yields CDR1 SGHRS and CDR2 YFSETQ. The CDR3 runs 15 residues. V dropped 0 bases and J dropped 4; count of bases not matched to a gene: 5. CDR3 residues: CASSLESGGSYEQYF. Here the CDR3 DNA reads TGCGCCAGCAGCTTGGAGAGCGGGGGGAGTTACGAGCAGTACTTC.

The chain carries TRBV11-2 and TRBJ1-5; weak D call: TRBD1 (6 bases). The CDR3 length is 15 residues. V dropped 0 bases and J dropped 1 base, with 7 bases sitting between them. Germline V gene lookup returns CDR1 SGHAT and CDR2 FQNNGV. For the CDR3, the DNA is TGTGCCAGCAGCTTAGAAACAGGGAGCAATCAGCCCCAGCATTTT. Translating gives CASSLETGSNQPQHF.

This chain connects TRBV5-6 to TRBJ2-1, with D possibly being TRBD1 (7 bases). This CDR3 is 15 amino acids long. Germline values: CDR1 SGHDT, CDR2 YYEEEE. Trimming cost V 4 bases and J 4 bases, with 15 bases left between them. CDR3 coding DNA: TGTGCCAGCAGCCTCAGGGGGGTACTATACAATGAGCAGTTCTTC. This encodes CASSLRGVLYNEQFF.

The chain employs TRBV18 and TRBJ1-1; D unresolved. Trimming took off 0 bases at V and 0 bases at J, with 5 bases between the two ends. Germline values: CDR1 KGHSH, CDR2 LQKENI. CDR3 size: 14 residues. CDR3 loop: CASSPPSLNTEAFF. The CDR3 bases are TGTGCCAGCTCACCACCTAGTTTGAACACTGAAGCTTTCTTT.

V and J are TRBV5-1 and TRBJ2-1; 10 nucleotides line up with TRBD2. Germline lookup yields CDR1 SGHRS and CDR2 YFSETQ. The CDR3 extends over 15 amino acids. The J segment lost 2 bases and the V segment lost 4 bases, leaving 3 bases of the junction unmatched. The CDR3 coding sequence is TGCGCCAGCAGCCTAGCGGGAGATACCTACAATGAGCAGTTCTTC. Amino acids: CASSLAGDTYNEQFF.

The chain is built from TRBV5-4 and TRBJ2-7; TRBD1 might be the D (6 bases). Trimming shortened V by 3 bases and J by 4 bases, and 14 bases separated the two germline ends. The CDR3 length is 14 residues. Germline CDR1 reads SGHNT; CDR2 reads YYREEE (reference sequence). The CDR3 coding sequence is TGTGCCAGCAGCTCGCATAACGGACAGTACGAGCAGTACTTC. Its protein is CASSSHNGQYEQYF.

This chain connects TRBV28 to TRBJ1-6; a possible D gene is TRBD1 (5 bases). This CDR3 region has 16 residues. In germline, CDR1 is MDHEN, CDR2 SYDVKM. V was clipped by 6 bases and J by 0 bases, with 12 bases between them. The CDR3 DNA sequence: TGTGCCAGCAGGTGGGGCGTGAGCTCCTATAATTCACCCCTCCACTTT. Its translation is CASRWGVSSYNSPLHF.

This clone has a handful of counts. The rearrangement joins TRBV19 to TRBJ2-2; 11 bases line up with TRBD2. Losses at the gene ends were 6 bases for V and 2 bases for J; bases not matched to a gene: 8. Germline CDR1 is LNHDA and CDR2 is SQIVND (reference sequence). This CDR3 has 17 residues. The CDR3 protein is CASRVTSGGPNTGELFF. CDR3 nucleotide sequence: TGTGCCAGTAGGGTAACTAGCGGGGGACCAAACACCGGGGAGCTGTTTTTT. Filled out from reference TRBV19 and TRBJ2-2, the complete variable domain reads DGGITQSPKYLFRKEGQNVTLSCEQNLNHDAMYWYRQDPGQGLRLIYYSQIVNDFQKGDIAEGYSVSREKKESFPLTVTSAQKNPTAFYLCASRVTSGGPNTGELFFGEGSRLTVL.

The chain links TRBV6-6 to TRBJ2-7; no clear D gene. The CDR3 spans 16 residues. CDR1 is MNHNY and CDR2 is SVGAGI in the germline V gene (reference sequence). Between the trimmed V and J ends, which lost 4 bases and 0 bases, there was a span of 16 bases. The DNA for the CDR3 is TGTGCCAGCAGTTCAGGTGGCCAGAGAACCTCCTACGAGCAGTACTTC. Its translation is CASSSGGQRTSYEQYF.

This clone appeared a single time. The gene calls are TRBV7-9 and TRBJ2-3; a possible D gene is TRBD2 (5 bases). The germline CDR1 and CDR2 sequences are SEHNR and FQNEAQ (reference sequence). The CDR3 consists of 14 residues. V was cut by 5 bases and J by 14 bases, with 23 bases left in between. DNA of the CDR3: TGTGCCAGCAGCCCTCAGGAAGCGGCACTTAGGTTGTATTTT. It is translated as CASSPQEAALRLYF.